The clone carrying this T cell receptor beta chain was seen ten or more times. What it binds is unknown. This specimen comes from a study of regulatory T cells in long-lasting Graves disease. Study-wide background: Patients with new Graves' disease had used antithyroid drugs below 3 months.

Construction of the TCR beta libraries employed iRepertoire HTBI primers in conjunction with Arm-PCR of CDR3 regions. TCRdb reprocessed the multiplex PCR reads with MiXCR, giving one entry per CDR3 protein. The sample records some 220,000 distinct CDR3 sequences, roughly 20% being singletons. The CDR3 is 17 amino acids. CDR1 is DFQATT, CDR2 SNEGSKA, per germline (reference sequence). V lost 0 bases to trimming and J lost 1 base; unmatched junction nucleotides: 10. Findings and caveats of the study: Because few samples were included, accuracy may have been lower.

As to time point: newly diagnosed GD, antithyroid drugs for less than 3 months. The TCR library was made from RNA that had been extracted from PBMCs in TRIzol. These records were also assigned to another study, of T cells in Graves' hyperthyroidism and ophthalmopathy. Turning to that study: Blood shared most expanded thyroid clonotypes above 0.001.

The receptor was isolated from a woman aged 25 to 39 with Graves disease. The chain couples TRBV20-1 to TRBJ1-1; 8 bases are a match to TRBD1. The material sequenced was peripheral blood mononuclear cells (PBMCs), taken at new diagnosis, from a patient treated with antithyroid drugs. DNA for the CDR3: TGCAGTGCTAGAGATAGTACCCGGACAGGGCCGAACACTGAAGCTTTCTTT. Translated: CSARDSTRTGPNTEAFF.